The clone carrying this TCR beta chain has at least ten counts. Its cognate antigen is unknown. V was clipped by 7 bases and J by 1 base; unmatched bases: 3. CDR1 and CDR2 from the germline V gene are MNHNS and SASEGT. This CDR3 contains 13 residues. This sample stems from a study of metastatic and nonmetastatic thyroid tumors. Study in general: Malignant and benign thyroid patients had repertoires compared in peripheral blood and tumor or nodule tissue.

The study's findings and limits: Significantly greater TCR beta diversity was reportedly found in malignant thyroid tumors than in benign nodules (in blood and tumor).

MiXCR re-clonotyped the PCR reads for TCRdb. The data contain fewer than 25,000 clones, roughly 16% of them singletons. Among the patients, none had received any treatment before thyroid surgery. Input material: blood. The clonotype was recovered from a female donor with papillary thyroid cancer or a benign thyroid nodule (not recorded which). Some clones in this sample may be carry-over from other donors' samples. The V gene is TRBV6-1, the J gene TRBJ2-5; 7 nucleotides match TRBD1. CDR3 residues: CASMGTVQETQYF. The CDR3 coding sequence is TGTGCCAGCATGGGGACAGTCCAAGAGACCCAGTACTTC.